The TCR beta chain under discussion was sequenced for a study of blood T cell repertoires in COVID-19. This table comes from immunoSEQ multiplex PCR, and its TCRdb copy is limited to in-frame clones, with some not included. The sample records about 53,000 clones, around 84% being singletons. The CDR3 is 13 amino acids. Germline-derived CDR1 and CDR2 are LNHNV and YYDKDF (reference sequence). V gave up 3 bases and J gave up 0 bases, with 5 bases separating them. This clone was picked up one time. This chain connects TRBV15 to TRBJ2-5, with D unclear. The TCR comes from a man aged 65-85 years with active COVID-19. Sequenced material: peripheral blood. The CDR3 is CATSREYQETQYF. The CDR3 DNA follows: TGTGCCACCAGCAGGGAGTACCAAGAGACCCAGTACTTC.